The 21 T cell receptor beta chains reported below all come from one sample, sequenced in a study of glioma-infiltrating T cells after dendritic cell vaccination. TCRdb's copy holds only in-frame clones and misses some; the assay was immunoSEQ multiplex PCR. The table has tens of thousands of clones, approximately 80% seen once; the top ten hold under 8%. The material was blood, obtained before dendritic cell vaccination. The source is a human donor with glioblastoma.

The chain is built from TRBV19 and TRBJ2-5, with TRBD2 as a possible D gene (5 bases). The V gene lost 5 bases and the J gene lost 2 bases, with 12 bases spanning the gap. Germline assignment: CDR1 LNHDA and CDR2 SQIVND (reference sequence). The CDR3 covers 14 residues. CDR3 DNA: TGTGCCAGTAGTCGGGAAGTAAAACAAGAGACCCAGTACTTC. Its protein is CASSREVKQETQYF.

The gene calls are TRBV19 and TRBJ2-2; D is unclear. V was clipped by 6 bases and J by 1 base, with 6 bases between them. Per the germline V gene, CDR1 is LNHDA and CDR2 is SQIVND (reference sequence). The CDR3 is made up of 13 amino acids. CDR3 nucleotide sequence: TGTGCCAGTAGGCGAGAGAACACCGGGGAGCTGTTTTTT. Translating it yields CASRRENTGELFF.

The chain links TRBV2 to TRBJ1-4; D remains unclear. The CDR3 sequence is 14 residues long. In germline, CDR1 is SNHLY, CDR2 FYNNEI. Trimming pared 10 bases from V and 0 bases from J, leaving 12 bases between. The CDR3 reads CAITLPATNEKLFF. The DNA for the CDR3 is TGTGCCATCACGCTACCCGCAACTAATGAAAAACTGTTTTTT.

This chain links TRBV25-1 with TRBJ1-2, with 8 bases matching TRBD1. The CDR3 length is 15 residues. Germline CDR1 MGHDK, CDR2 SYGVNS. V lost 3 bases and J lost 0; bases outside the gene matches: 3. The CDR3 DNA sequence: TGTGCCAGCAGTGAGCTGGGACAGGCTAACTATGGCTACACCTTC. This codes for CASSELGQANYGYTF.

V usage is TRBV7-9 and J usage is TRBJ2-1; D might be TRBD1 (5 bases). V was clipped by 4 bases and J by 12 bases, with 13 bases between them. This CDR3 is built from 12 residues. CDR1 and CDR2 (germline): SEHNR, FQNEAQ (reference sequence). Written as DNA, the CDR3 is TGTGCCAGCAGCTCTGATGATGGGGCGCAGTTCTTC. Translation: CASSSDDGAQFF.

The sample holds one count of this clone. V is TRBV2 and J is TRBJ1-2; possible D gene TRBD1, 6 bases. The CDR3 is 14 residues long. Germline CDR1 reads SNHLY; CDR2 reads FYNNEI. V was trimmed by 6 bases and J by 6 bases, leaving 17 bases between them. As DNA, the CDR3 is TGTGCCAGCAGCGAAAACAGGGAACGGGATGGCTACACCTTC. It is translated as CASSENRERDGYTF.

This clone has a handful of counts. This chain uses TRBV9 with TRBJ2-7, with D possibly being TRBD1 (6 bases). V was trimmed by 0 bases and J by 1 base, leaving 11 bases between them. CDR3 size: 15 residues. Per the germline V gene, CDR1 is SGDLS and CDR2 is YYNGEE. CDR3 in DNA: TGTGCCAGCAGCGTAGATACAGGGAAATCCTACGAGCAGTACTTC. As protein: CASSVDTGKSYEQYF.

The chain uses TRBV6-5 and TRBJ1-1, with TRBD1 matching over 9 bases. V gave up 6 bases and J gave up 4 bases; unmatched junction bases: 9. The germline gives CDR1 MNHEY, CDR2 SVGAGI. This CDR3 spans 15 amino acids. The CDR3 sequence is CASRTLHRGLTEAFF. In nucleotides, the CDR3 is TGTGCCAGCAGGACATTACACAGGGGGCTCACTGAAGCTTTCTTT.

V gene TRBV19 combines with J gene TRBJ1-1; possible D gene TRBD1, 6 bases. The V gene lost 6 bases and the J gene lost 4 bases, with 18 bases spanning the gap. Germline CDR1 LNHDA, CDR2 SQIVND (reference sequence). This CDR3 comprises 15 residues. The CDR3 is CASRNTGKTGTEAFF. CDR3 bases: TGTGCCAGTAGGAACACAGGGAAAACGGGCACTGAAGCTTTCTTT.

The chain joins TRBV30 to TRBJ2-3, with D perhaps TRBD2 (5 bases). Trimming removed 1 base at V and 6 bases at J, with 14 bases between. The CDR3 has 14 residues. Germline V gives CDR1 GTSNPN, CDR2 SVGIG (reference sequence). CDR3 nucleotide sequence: TGTGCCTGGAGTGCAAACCTCGAGGGCGATACGCAGTATTTT. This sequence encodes CAWSANLEGDTQYF.

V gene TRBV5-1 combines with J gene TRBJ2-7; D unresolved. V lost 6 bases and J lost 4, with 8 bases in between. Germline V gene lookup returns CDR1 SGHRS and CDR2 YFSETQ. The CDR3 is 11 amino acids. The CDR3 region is CASNDKYEQYF. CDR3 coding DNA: TGCGCCAGCAATGACAAATACGAGCAGTACTTC.

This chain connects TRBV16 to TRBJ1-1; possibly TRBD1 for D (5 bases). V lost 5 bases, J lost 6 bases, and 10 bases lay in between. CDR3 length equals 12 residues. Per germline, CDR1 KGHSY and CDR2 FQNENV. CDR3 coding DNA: TGTGCCAGCAGCGGGCAGGGTGCTGAAGCTTTCTTT. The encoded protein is CASSGQGAEAFF.

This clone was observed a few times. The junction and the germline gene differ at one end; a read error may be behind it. CDR3 amino acids: CASSSPDRAFSDEQYF. Written as DNA, the CDR3 is TGTGCCAGCAGCTCCCCGGACAGGGCCTTCTCCGACGAGCAGTACTTC. The rearrangement joins TRBV7-8 to TRBJ2-7; 8 bases match TRBD1. Germline V gene data show CDR1 as SGHVS and CDR2 as FQNEAQ. This CDR3 region has 16 residues. The complete variable domain, with remaining parts taken from reference TRBV7-8 and TRBJ2-7, reads GAGVSQSPRYKVAKRGQDVALRCDPISGHVSLFWYQQALGQGPEFLTYFQNEAQLDKSGLPSDRFFAERPEGSVSTLKIQRTQQEDSAVYLCASSSPDRAFSDEQYFGPGTRLTVT.

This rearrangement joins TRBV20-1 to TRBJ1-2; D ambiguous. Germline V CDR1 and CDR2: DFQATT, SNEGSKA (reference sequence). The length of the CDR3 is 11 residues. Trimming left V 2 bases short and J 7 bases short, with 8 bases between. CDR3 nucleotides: TGCAGTGCTAGACCTGAGCTTGGCTACACCTTC. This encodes CSARPELGYTF.

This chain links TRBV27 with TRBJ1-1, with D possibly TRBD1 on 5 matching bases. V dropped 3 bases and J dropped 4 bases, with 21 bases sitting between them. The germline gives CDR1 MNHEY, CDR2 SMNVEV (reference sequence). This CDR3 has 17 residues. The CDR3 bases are TGTGCCAGCAGTTTCCTTAGGGGCTCGGGGGTTGGCACTGAAGCTTTCTTT. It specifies CASSFLRGSGVGTEAFF.

The chain's CDR3 is CASIDRASGANVLTF. The CDR3 nucleotides are TGTGCCAGCATCGACAGAGCCTCTGGGGCCAACGTCCTGACTTTC. The V call is TRBV7-6, the J call TRBJ2-6; TRBD1 might be the D (5 bases). The CDR3 is made up of 15 amino acids. Germline CDR1 is SGHVS and CDR2 is FNYEAQ. Trimming left V 7 bases short and J 0 bases short, with 10 bases between. Full variable domain (rest looked up from reference TRBV7-6 and TRBJ2-6): GAGVSQSPRYKVTKRGQDVALRCDPISGHVSLYWYRQALGQGPEFLTYFNYEAQQDKSGLPNDRFSAERPEGSISTLTIQRTEQRDSAMYRCASIDRASGANVLTFGAGSRLTVL.

In DNA form, the CDR3 reads TGTGCCAGCAGCGGGGGACAGAGCTCCTATAATTCACCCCTCCACTTT. Protein: CASSGGQSSYNSPLHF. This rearrangement joins TRBV9 to TRBJ1-6, with 7 bases aligning to TRBD1. V lost 3 bases and J lost 0; bases outside the gene matches: 3. Germline loops: CDR1 SGDLS, CDR2 YYNGEE. The CDR3 spans 16 residues.

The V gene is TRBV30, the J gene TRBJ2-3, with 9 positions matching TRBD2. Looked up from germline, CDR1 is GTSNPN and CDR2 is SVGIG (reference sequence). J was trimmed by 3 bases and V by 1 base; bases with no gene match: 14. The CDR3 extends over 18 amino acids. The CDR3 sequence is CAWSGVAGVLLSTDTQYF. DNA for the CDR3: TGTGCCTGGAGTGGGGTAGCGGGGGTGCTACTCAGTACAGATACGCAGTATTTT.

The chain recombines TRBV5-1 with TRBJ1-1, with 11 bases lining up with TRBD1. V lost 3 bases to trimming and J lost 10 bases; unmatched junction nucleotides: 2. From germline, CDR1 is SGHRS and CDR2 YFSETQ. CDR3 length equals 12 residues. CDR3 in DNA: TGCGCCAGCAGCTCGGACAGGGGGCGAGCTTTCTTT. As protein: CASSSDRGRAFF.

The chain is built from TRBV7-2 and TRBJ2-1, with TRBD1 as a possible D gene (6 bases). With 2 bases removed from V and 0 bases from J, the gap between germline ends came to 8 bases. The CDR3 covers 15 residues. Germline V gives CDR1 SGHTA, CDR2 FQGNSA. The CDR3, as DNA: TGTGCCAGCAGCTTACAAGGGGGCTCCTACAATGAGCAGTTCTTC. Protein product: CASSLQGGSYNEQFF.

The CDR3 DNA sequence: TGTGCCAGCAGTCACACGGGGAACAGGGGCGGCTCCTATAATTCACCCCTCCACTTT. Translation gives CASSHTGNRGGSYNSPLHF. The J gene is TRBJ1-6, the V gene TRBV27; 7 bases are a match to TRBD1. This CDR3 is built from 19 residues. V shed 5 bases and J 0 bases; nucleotides not matched to a gene: 13. CDR1 is MNHEY and CDR2 is SMNVEV in the germline V gene (reference sequence).